This is a list of T cell receptor beta chains from one sample in a study of blood T cell repertoires in COVID-19. Clones were sequenced by immunoSEQ multiplex PCR, and TCRdb holds only the in-frame ones, with some missing. The data contain 200,000 to 250,000 clones, just under 90% of them singletons. The sequenced sample consisted of PBMCs or T cells enriched from blood (not recorded which). The receptors were gathered from a man aged 45-60 years who had been exposed to COVID-19. Each CDR3 is given with its conserved first and last residue. D genes are given only for firm matches.

CDR3	J	length	D	V
CASSLGVAGVSYEQYF	TRBJ2-7	16	TRBD2	TRBV5-6
CASSLSGAGVYNEQFF	TRBJ2-1	16	TRBD2	TRBV5-6
CASSPWTGGTGNTIYF	TRBJ1-3	16	TRBD1	TRBV13
CASSLTLAGVNEQFF	TRBJ2-1	15	TRBD2	TRBV4-2
CASKPGQANTGELFF	TRBJ2-2	15	TRBD1	TRBV19
CSVRGQETQYF	TRBJ2-5	11	NA	TRBV20-1
CASSFRPYEQYF	TRBJ2-7	12	NA	TRBV13
CASSRGTSGTDTQYF	TRBJ2-3	15	TRBD2	TRBV11-1
CAISESGGTNEQYF	TRBJ2-7	14	TRBD2	TRBV10-3
CASSPYRAQETQYF	TRBJ2-5	14	NA	TRBV18
CASSLYTDNTEAFF	TRBJ1-1	14	NA	TRBV2
CATSRYTDTQYF	TRBJ2-3	12	NA	TRBV15
CASSLVGQAVQPQHF	TRBJ1-5	15	TRBD1	TRBV7-9
CASSPAGGGTGELFF	TRBJ2-2	15	TRBD1	TRBV18
CATSSFLAGGEQFF	TRBJ2-1	14	TRBD2	TRBV24-1
CASSLGQMETQYF	TRBJ2-5	13	NA	TRBV7-9
CSVGKQGFYEQYF	TRBJ2-7	13	TRBD1	TRBV29-1
CASSYGRRDHQPQHF	TRBJ1-5	15	NA	TRBV6-2/TRBV6-3
CASSPREFDYEQYF	TRBJ2-7	14	NA	TRBV14
CASKKTGRDGYTF	TRBJ1-2	13	NA	TRBV27
CSVGGTGMNTEAFF	TRBJ1-1	14	TRBD1	TRBV29-1
CASTWGVGQHYEQYF	TRBJ2-7	15	TRBD1	TRBV5-1
CASSFFGTGELFF	TRBJ2-2	13	NA	TRBV27
CASSFRGQTNSPLHF	TRBJ1-6	15	NA	TRBV27
CASSISGLFPGNTIYF	TRBJ1-3	16	NA	TRBV19